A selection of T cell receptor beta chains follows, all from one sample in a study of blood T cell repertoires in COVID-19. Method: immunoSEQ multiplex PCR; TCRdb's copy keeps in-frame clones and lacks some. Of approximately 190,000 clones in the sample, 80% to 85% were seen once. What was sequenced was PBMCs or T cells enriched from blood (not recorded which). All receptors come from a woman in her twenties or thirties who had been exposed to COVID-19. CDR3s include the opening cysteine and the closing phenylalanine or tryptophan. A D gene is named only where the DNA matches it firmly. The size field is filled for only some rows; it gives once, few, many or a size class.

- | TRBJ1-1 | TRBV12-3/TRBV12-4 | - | CASSLAGNTEAFF | TGTGCCAGCAGTTTAGCCGGGAACACTGAAGCTTTCTTT
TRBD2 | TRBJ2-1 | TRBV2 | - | CATLWRGGSYEQFF | TGTGCCACCCTGTGGCGGGGGGGCAGCTATGAGCAGTTCTTC
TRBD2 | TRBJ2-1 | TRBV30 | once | CAHGGGDFSSYNEQFF | TGTGCCCACGGGGGGGGCGACTTCAGCTCCTACAATGAGCAGTTCTTC
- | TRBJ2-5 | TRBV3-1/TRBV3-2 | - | CASSPLMGAEQETQYF | TGTGCCAGCAGCCCCCTCATGGGAGCGGAACAAGAGACCCAGTACTTC
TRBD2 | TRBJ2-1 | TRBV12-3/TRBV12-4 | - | CASSSTPGGEQFF | TGTGCCAGCAGTTCCACGCCGGGGGGTGAGCAGTTCTTC
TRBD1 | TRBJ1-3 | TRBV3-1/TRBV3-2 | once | CASSQGTGTGNTIYF | TGTGCCAGCAGCCAGGGGACAGGGACAGGAAACACCATATATTTT
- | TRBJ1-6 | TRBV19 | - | CASSIAGADNSPLHF | TGTGCCAGTAGTATAGCTGGGGCCGATAATTCACCCCTCCACTTT
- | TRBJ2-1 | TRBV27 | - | CASSLLRGHEISYNEQFF | TGTGCCAGCAGTTTACTGCGGGGGCACGAGATCTCCTACAATGAGCAGTTCTTC
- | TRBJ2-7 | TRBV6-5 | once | CASTLYEGTSYEQYF | TGTGCCAGCACTCTTTATGAGGGAACCTCCTACGAGCAGTACTTC
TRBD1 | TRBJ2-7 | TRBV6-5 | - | CASRTPGTGNEQYF | TGTGCCAGCAGGACACCGGGGACAGGGAACGAGCAGTACTTC
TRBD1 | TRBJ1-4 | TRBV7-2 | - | CASSLNLKLGQPNEKLFF | TGTGCCAGCAGCTTGAACCTAAAGCTGGGACAGCCTAATGAAAAACTGTTTTTT
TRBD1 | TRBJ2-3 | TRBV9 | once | CASSESRQGTQYF | TGTGCCAGCAGCGAGTCAAGACAGGGCACGCAGTATTTT
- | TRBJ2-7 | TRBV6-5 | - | CASSMRGWPYEQYF | TGTGCCAGCAGTATGAGGGGGTGGCCCTACGAGCAGTACTTC
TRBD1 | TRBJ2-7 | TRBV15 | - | CATSRDRDEQYF | TGTGCCACCAGCCGGGACAGGGACGAGCAGTACTTC
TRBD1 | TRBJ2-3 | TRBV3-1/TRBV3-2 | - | CASSQGTGMGTDTQYF | TGTGCCAGCAGCCAGGGGACAGGGATGGGCACAGATACGCAGTATTTT
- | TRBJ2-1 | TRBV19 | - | CASSRVHEQFF | TGTGCCAGTAGCAGGGTCCATGAGCAGTTCTTC
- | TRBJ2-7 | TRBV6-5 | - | CASSGGREQYF | TGTGCCAGCAGCGGGGGTCGAGAGCAGTACTTC
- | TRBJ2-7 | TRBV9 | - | CASSVGPGYEQYF | TGTGCCAGCAGCGTAGGTCCAGGTTACGAGCAGTACTTC
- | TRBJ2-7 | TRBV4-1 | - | CASSQDVPYEQYF | TGCGCCAGCAGCCAAGATGTCCCGTACGAGCAGTACTTC
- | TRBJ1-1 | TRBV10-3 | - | CAISDPTTGSATEAFF | TGTGCCATCAGTGACCCCACTACAGGGTCTGCCACTGAAGCTTTCTTT
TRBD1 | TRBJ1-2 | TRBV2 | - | CASSEWGQGLMPGGYTF | TGTGCCAGCAGTGAATGGGGACAGGGGCTCATGCCGGGCGGCTACACCTTC
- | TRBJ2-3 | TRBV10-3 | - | CAISYGNTSTDTQYF | TGTGCCATCAGTTACGGGAATACTAGCACAGATACGCAGTATTTT
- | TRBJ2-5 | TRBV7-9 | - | CASSLTWKAEDEISKYF | TGTGCCAGCAGCCTAACATGGAAAGCGGAGGACGAAATTTCTAAGTACTTC
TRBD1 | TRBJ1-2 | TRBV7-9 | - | CASSFTGVGYGYTF | TGTGCCAGCAGCTTCACAGGGGTTGGCTATGGCTACACCTTC
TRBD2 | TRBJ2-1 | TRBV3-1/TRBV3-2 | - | CASSAERGGTNEQFF | TGTGCCAGCAGCGCCGAGCGGGGGGGAACCAATGAGCAGTTCTTC
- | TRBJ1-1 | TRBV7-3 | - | CASSLFPGENTEAFF | TGTGCCAGCAGCTTATTTCCAGGGGAGAACACTGAAGCTTTCTTT
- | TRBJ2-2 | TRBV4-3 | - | CASSYDRNTGELFF | TGCGCCAGCAGCTACGACAGGAACACCGGGGAGCTGTTTTTT
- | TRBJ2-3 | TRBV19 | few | CASSISARLSTDTQYF | TGTGCCAGTAGTATTTCGGCCCGACTGAGCACAGATACGCAGTATTTT
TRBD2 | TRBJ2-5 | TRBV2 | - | CASKAPAGDETQYF | TGTGCCAGCAAAGCCCCTGCGGGGGATGAGACCCAGTACTTC
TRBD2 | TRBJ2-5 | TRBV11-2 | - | CASSPRVLAGYQETQYF | TGTGCCAGCAGCCCCAGGGTTCTAGCGGGGTATCAAGAGACCCAGTACTTC
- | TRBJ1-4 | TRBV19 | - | CASSREETNEKLFF | TGTGCCAGCTCGAGAGAGGAAACTAATGAAAAACTGTTTTTT
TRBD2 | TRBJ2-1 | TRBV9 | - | CASSPRGGGAESYNEQFF | TGTGCCAGCAGCCCGAGGGGCGGGGGGGCCGAGTCCTACAATGAGCAGTTCTTC
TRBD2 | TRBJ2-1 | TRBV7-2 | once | CASSLVSGGGNRDEQFF | TGTGCCAGCAGCTTAGTATCGGGGGGAGGGAATCGGGATGAGCAGTTCTTC
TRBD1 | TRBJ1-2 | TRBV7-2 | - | CASSFTGGRGYTF | TGTGCCAGCAGCTTTACAGGGGGCAGGGGCTACACCTTC
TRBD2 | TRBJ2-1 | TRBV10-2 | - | CASSPSGGGGEQFF | TGCGCCAGCAGCCCTAGCGGGGGGGGAGGTGAGCAGTTCTTC